This entry lists 5 T cell receptor beta chains sequenced from one sample in a study of blood T cell repertoires in COVID-19 (dated by TCRdb to about 2020). To prepare the library, the immunoSEQ multiplex PCR assay was applied. TCRdb limited this immuneACCESS table to in-frame rearrangements with V and J called. A share of clones is missing; checked studies link under half to unresolved V genes, and the rest is unexplained. The sample table lists under 70,000 clones, around nine tenths of them with a count of one. Around 4% of the sample goes to the ten largest clones. Sequencing was carried out using peripheral blood. These receptors all stem from a man in his forties or fifties with acute or convalescent COVID-19.

The chain has TRBV10-3 and TRBJ2-7; D perhaps matches TRBD2 (5 bases). The CDR3 loop spans 12 amino acids. V lost 7 bases and J lost 6, with 13 bases in between. Germline CDR1 reads ENHRY; CDR2 reads SYGVKD. The CDR3 sequence: CAITRGSGEQYF. The CDR3 nucleotides are TGTGCCATCACCCGGGGTTCGGGCGAGCAGTACTTC.

The chain joins TRBV29-1 to TRBJ1-2; perhaps TRBD1 as D (5 bases). V lost 7 bases to trimming and J lost 2 bases, with 14 bases between them. Germline CDR1 SQVTM, CDR2 ANQGSEA. This CDR3 comprises 13 residues. The CDR3 protein is CSGRGESNYGYTF. The CDR3 DNA reads TGCAGCGGTCGGGGGGAGTCCAACTATGGCTACACCTTC.

This chain connects TRBV6-5 to TRBJ1-3, with 7 positions matching TRBD1. The J segment lost 8 bases and the V segment lost 10 bases, leaving 11 bases of the junction unmatched. In germline, CDR1 is MNHEY, CDR2 SVGAGI. This CDR3 contains 13 residues. DNA of the CDR3: TGTGCCACCGCTGGGACAGCTGTTGACACCATATATTTT. This encodes CATAGTAVDTIYF.

This chain uses TRBV27 with TRBJ1-1, with a possible D match to TRBD1 (5 bases). Trimming removed 1 base from V and 3 bases from J, with 12 bases in between. Germline loops: CDR1 MNHEY, CDR2 SMNVEV (reference sequence). This CDR3 region has 15 residues. The CDR3 coding sequence is TGTGCCAGCAGTTTATATGGGGGAGGGGACACTGAAGCTTTCTTT. Its translation: CASSLYGGGDTEAFF.

This clone was detected only once. The gene calls are TRBV6-5 and TRBJ2-2; 9 bases match TRBD1. The CDR3 contains 15 residues. Germline assignment: CDR1 MNHEY and CDR2 SVGAGI. V lost 4 bases, J lost 4 bases, and 4 bases stayed unmatched. The CDR3 spells CASSWDREGTGELFF. The CDR3 nucleotides read TGTGCCAGCAGTTGGGACAGGGAGGGCACCGGGGAGCTGTTTTTT.